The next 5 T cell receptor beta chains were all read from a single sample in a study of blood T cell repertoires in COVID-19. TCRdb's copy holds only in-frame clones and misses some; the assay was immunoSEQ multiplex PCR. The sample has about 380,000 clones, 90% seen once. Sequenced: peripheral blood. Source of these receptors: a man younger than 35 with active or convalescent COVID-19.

This chain's CDR3 is CASLRDTEAFF. CDR3 nucleotides: TGTGCCAGCCTCAGGGACACTGAAGCTTTCTTT. The V gene is TRBV2, the J gene TRBJ1-1; TRBD1 might be the D (5 bases). Germline-derived CDR1 and CDR2 are SNHLY and FYNNEI. V dropped 8 bases and J dropped 3 bases, with 7 bases sitting between them. CDR3 length: 11 amino acids.

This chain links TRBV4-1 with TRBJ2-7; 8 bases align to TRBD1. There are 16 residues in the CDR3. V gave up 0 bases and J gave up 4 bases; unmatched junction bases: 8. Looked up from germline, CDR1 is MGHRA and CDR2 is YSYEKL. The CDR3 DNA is TGCGCCAGCAGCCAAGACTGGACAGGGACTTTTTACGAGCAGTACTTC. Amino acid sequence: CASSQDWTGTFYEQYF.

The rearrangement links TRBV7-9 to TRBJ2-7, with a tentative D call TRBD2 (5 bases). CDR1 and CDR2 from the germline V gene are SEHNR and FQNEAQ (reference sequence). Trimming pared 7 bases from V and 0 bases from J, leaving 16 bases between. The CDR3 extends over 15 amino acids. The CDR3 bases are TGTGCCAGCATCCCACTAGGTTCAAGCTCCTACGAGCAGTACTTC. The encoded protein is CASIPLGSSSYEQYF.

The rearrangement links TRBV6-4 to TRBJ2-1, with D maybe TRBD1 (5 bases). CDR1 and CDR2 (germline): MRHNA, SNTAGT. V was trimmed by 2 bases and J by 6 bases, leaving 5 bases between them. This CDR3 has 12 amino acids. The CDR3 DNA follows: TGTGCCAGCAGTGACAGGGGCAATGAGCAGTTCTTC. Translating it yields CASSDRGNEQFF.

The CDR3 DNA follows: TGTGCCAGCAGCTCTCTCAAACAGGGCCCCTTGTACTTC. Its protein product is CASSSLKQGPLYF. The chain has TRBV7-3 and TRBJ2-7; perhaps TRBD1 as D (6 bases). The germline gives CDR1 SGHTA, CDR2 FQGTGA. The germline V and J ends were trimmed by 4 bases and 12 bases, with 19 bases remaining between them. The CDR3 loop spans 13 amino acids.